Listed below are T cell receptor beta chains from one sample, sequenced in a study of T cell responses to AZD1222 COVID-19 vaccine. Profiled with immunoSEQ multiplex PCR; TCRdb holds only in-frame clones, not every one. The repertoire consists of 150,000 to 180,000 clones, with roughly nine tenths occurring once and the leading ten covering roughly 1.6%. The source was peripheral blood, collected 28 days after the second AZD1222 dose. The source is an adult who received the AZD1222 COVID-19 vaccine. Each CDR3 is given with its conserved first and last residue. D genes are given only for firm matches. Part of the rows lack a size; the others show once, few, many or a class for expanded clones.

-	-	TRBV14	TRBJ1-1	TGTGCCAGCAGCCGGGGGCCTGAAGCTTTCTTT	CASSRGPEAFF
-	-	TRBV18	TRBJ1-2	TGTGCCAGCTCACCAGGGGGAGACTATGGCTACACCTTC	CASSPGGDYGYTF
TRBD1	-	TRBV11-2	TRBJ1-1	TGTGCCAGCAGCGGCCTCAGGACAGGAACCGATGAAGCTTTCTTT	CASSGLRTGTDEAFF
-	-	TRBV30	TRBJ1-2	TGTGCCTGGCGGGGCAGGGGAAGCTATGGCTACACCTTC	CAWRGRGSYGYTF
-	-	TRBV15	TRBJ2-7	TGTGCCACCAGCAGAGATCAAGCAGAAGGAGGGACCTGCGAGCAGTACTTC	CATSRDQAEGGTCEQYF
-	-	TRBV7-8	TRBJ1-4	TGTGCCAGCAGCTTATTTCAGTCGGGCACCCGGAGGAATAATGAAAAACTGTTTTTT	CASSLFQSGTRRNNEKLFF
-	-	TRBV2	TRBJ2-3	TGTGCCATCGGGAGGGACAGGAGCACAGATACGCAGTATTTT	CAIGRDRSTDTQYF
-	-	TRBV19	TRBJ2-7	TGTGCCAGTAGTATGGGGCGGGGTCGGTCCTACGAGCAGTACTTC	CASSMGRGRSYEQYF
TRBD1	-	TRBV7-2	TRBJ2-1	TGTGCCAGCAGCTTATCTATAGGGGGCCTTGGTGAGCAGTTCTTC	CASSLSIGGLGEQFF
-	-	TRBV28	TRBJ1-1	TGTGCCAGCACCCCTTATGAAGGGGCGAACACTGAAGCTTTCTTT	CASTPYEGANTEAFF
-	-	TRBV18	TRBJ2-7	TGTGCCAGCTCACCAAGGGGGGACTACGAGCAGTACTTC	CASSPRGDYEQYF
-	-	TRBV4-1	TRBJ1-6	TGCGCCAGCAGCCAAGATTTCCAGGCGTTTCGCTCCTATAATTCACCCCTCCACTTT	CASSQDFQAFRSYNSPLHF
-	-	TRBV27	TRBJ2-2	TGTGCCAGCAGTTTCGGCTCACCAAACACCGGGGAGCTGTTTTTT	CASSFGSPNTGELFF
-	-	TRBV5-6	TRBJ2-7	TGTGCCAGCAGCTGGATGGCGGGAAGGGGTTCCTACGAGCAGTACTTC	CASSWMAGRGSYEQYF
-	-	TRBV5-4	TRBJ2-1	TGTGCCAGCAGTACCAGAGCGGAGGGGGAGTTCTTC	CASSTRAEGEFF
-	-	TRBV27	TRBJ2-7	TGTGCCAGCAGTTCGGGCCGGGACTCGTCCTACGAGCAGTACTTC	CASSSGRDSSYEQYF
-	-	TRBV9	TRBJ1-5	TGTGCCAGCAGCGCCCGGACCGATCTTCCCCAGCATTTT	CASSARTDLPQHF
TRBD1	-	TRBV6-9	TRBJ1-2	TGTGCCAGCTCGTCCGGGACAGGGGGTATTACAGAGGGCTACACCTTC	CASSSGTGGITEGYTF
TRBD1	few	TRBV19	TRBJ2-7	TGTGCCAGTACCGGGGCCCGGGACAGCACTTCAAACGAGCAGTACTTC	CASTGARDSTSNEQYF
-	-	TRBV7-9	TRBJ1-1	TGTGCCAGCAGCTTAGCGGCCGGGGTGATAACTGAAGCTTTCTTT	CASSLAAGVITEAFF
-	once	TRBV4-1	TRBJ2-1	TGCGCCAGCAGCCAACCCCGAGCTTCCAATGAGCAGTTCTTC	CASSQPRASNEQFF
TRBD1	-	TRBV2	TRBJ1-1	TGTGCCAGCAGACCGGGACAGGGTGTTTTTACTGAAGCTTTCTTT	CASRPGQGVFTEAFF
-	-	TRBV5-1	TRBJ2-2	TGCGCCAGCAGCATCATGCCGAACGCCGGGGAGCTGTTTTTT	CASSIMPNAGELFF
-	-	TRBV28	TRBJ1-5	TGTGCCAGCCAGGTTAGCAATCAGCCCCAGCATTTT	CASQVSNQPQHF
-	-	TRBV5-4	TRBJ1-6	TGTGCCAGCAGCTTGGCCATCGGCAGCGACTCACCCCTCCACTTT	CASSLAIGSDSPLHF
TRBD2	once	TRBV30	TRBJ2-1	TGTGCCTGGAGGCCGGCGGGAGGGCTCGATGAGCAGTTCTTC	CAWRPAGGLDEQFF